This T cell receptor beta chain was retrieved from a study of Ad26.COV2.S vaccination and SARS-CoV-2 variants. Notes on the study in general: Vaccine and placebo groups showed comparable non-spike TCR breadth. People who got the vaccine had more spike-specific TCR breadth than people who got placebo.

About this clone: No antigen is known for it.

CDR3 length: 16 residues. Germline V gene data show CDR1 as MGHRA and CDR2 as YSYEKL. J lost 2 bases, V lost 5 bases, and 7 bases had no gene match. Method: immunoSEQ multiplex PCR; TCRdb's copy keeps in-frame clones and lacks some. The sample carries hundreds of thousands of clones, 92% recorded once. The TCR was taken from a human donor who had recovered from COVID-19. The sequenced sample was peripheral blood, obtained after recovery from COVID-19. This rearrangement joins TRBV4-1 to TRBJ2-5; 11 nucleotides agree with TRBD2. In nucleotides, the CDR3 is TGCGCCAGCAGCACCCGACTAGCGGGGAATCAAGAGACCCAGTACTTC. Encoded protein: CASSTRLAGNQETQYF.